The 10 T cell receptor beta chains below all came from one sample that was sequenced in a study of Graves' ophthalmopathy and Graves' hyperthyroidism (dated by TCRdb to about 2018). TCRdb names Illumina HiSeq 2000 as the instrument used. For repertoire sequencing, the TCR beta CDR3 regions were amplified from RNA transcripts. A first-round RT-PCR used HTBI primers with the Qiagen OneStep RT-PCR kit, followed by a second-round multiplex PCR, size selection and purification. The raw public reads went through TCRdb reprocessing: fastp at Q25, MiXCR clone calling, in-frame beta chains kept. For every CDR3 protein sequence, its rows merge into one entry that carries the most common genes and DNA. The sample data list fewer than 600,000 distinct CDR3 sequences, and about an eighth of these were observed just once. Roughly 10% of the sample is held by the ten biggest clonotypes. Sequenced: blood. All receptors come from a young woman with Graves' ophthalmopathy. Donor details come from another sample of the same person, matched by shared clones.

This clonotype has at least ten counts. The chain has TRBV12-5 and TRBJ1-1, with 8 bases that match TRBD1. CDR1 and CDR2 from the germline V gene are LGHNT and FRNRAP. Unmatched junction bases numbered 17, after V lost 6 bases and J lost 5 bases. The CDR3 runs to 17 residues. As DNA, the CDR3 is TGTGCTAGTGGGAGGACAGGGAGATTCCCAAACGGGACTGAAGCTTTCTTT. Translating gives CASGRTGRFPNGTEAFF.

This clonotype has a count of ten or more. The rearrangement joins TRBV12-3 or TRBV12-4 to TRBJ2-6; D not certain. The CDR3 covers 15 residues. V shed 0 bases and J shed 1 base, with 4 bases lying between them. CDR3 sequence: CASSLALSGANVLTF. The CDR3 DNA reads as TGTGCCAGCAGTTTAGCATTGTCTGGGGCCAACGTCCTGACTTTC.

This clonotype was seen ten or more times. The chain couples TRBV5-1 to TRBJ2-2; D is undetermined. Trimming cost V 2 bases and J 1 base, with 9 bases left between them. CDR1 is SGHRS and CDR2 is YFSETQ in the germline V gene. The CDR3 totals 15 residues. In DNA, the CDR3 is TGCGCCAGCAGCTTCGGCGCGGTGAACACCGGGGAGCTGTTTTTT. Its translation: CASSFGAVNTGELFF. Full variable domain (remainder filled in from reference TRBV5-1 and TRBJ2-2): KAGVTQTPRYLIKTRGQQVTLSCSPISGHRSVSWYQQTPGQGLQFLFEYFSETQRNKGNFPGRFSGRQFSNSRSEMNVSTLELGDSALYLCASSFGAVNTGELFFGEGSRLTVL.

The chain carries TRBV30 and TRBJ1-1, with D unresolved. Trimming took 3 bases from V and 7 from J, leaving 9 bases between them. Germline V gives CDR1 GTSNPN, CDR2 SVGIG (reference sequence). CDR3 length equals 11 residues. This CDR3 is CAWRWLGEAFF. DNA of the CDR3: TGTGCCTGGAGGTGGTTGGGTGAAGCTTTCTTT.

In this sample, this clonotype turned up many times. V usage is TRBV2 and J usage is TRBJ2-5; possibly TRBD2 for D (5 bases). The CDR3 loop spans 13 amino acids. CDR1 and CDR2 from the germline V gene are SNHLY and FYNNEI. V lost 5 bases and J lost 4, with 11 bases in between. The CDR3 nucleotides read TGTGCCAGCAGTAGGGAGAATCGAGAGACCCAGTACTTC. It is translated as CASSRENRETQYF.

Ten or more counts support this clonotype. This chain's CDR3 is CATGDRQLGEQYF. The CDR3 DNA follows: TGCGCCACTGGGGACCGACAACTGGGCGAGCAGTACTTC. The V and J genes are TRBV10-1 and TRBJ2-7; D might be TRBD1 or TRBD2, each matching 5 bases. Germline V gives CDR1 WNHNN, CDR2 SYGVQD (reference sequence). The CDR3 runs to 13 residues. Trimming shortened V by 10 bases and J by 6 bases, and 19 bases separated the two germline ends.

This clonotype was observed at least ten times. The rearrangement links TRBV25-1 to TRBJ1-2; TRBD1 matches 10 bases. Germline values: CDR1 MGHDK, CDR2 SYGVNS. This CDR3 is 16 amino acids long. V trimming: 3 bases; J trimming: 5 bases; junction bases outside the gene matches: 9. The CDR3 sequence is CASSDLRDRGTYGYTF. The CDR3 DNA is TGTGCCAGCAGTGACCTCCGGGACAGGGGTACATATGGCTACACCTTC.

In regard to this clonotype: A much larger clone differs by one base, so this may be a read error. V gene TRBV12-3 or TRBV12-4 combines with J gene TRBJ2-7, with 9 bases that match TRBD1. V lost 3 bases and J lost 6; bases outside the gene matches: 6. The CDR3 extends over 14 amino acids. The CDR3 here is CASSFLGQGGEQYF. CDR3 nucleotide sequence: TGTGCCAGCAGTTTCCTGGGACAGGGTGGCGAGCAGTACTTC.

This clonotype has only a few counts. The chain has TRBV10-2 and TRBJ2-7; 7 nucleotides agree with TRBD2. Germline V gene data show CDR1 as WSHSY and CDR2 as SAAADI. The V gene end was trimmed by 7 bases and the J gene end by 1 base; junction bases not matched to a gene: 7. The CDR3 extends over 14 amino acids. The CDR3 is CASKRAGESYEQYF. For the CDR3, the DNA is TGCGCCAGCAAAAGGGCGGGAGAATCCTACGAGCAGTACTTC.

This clonotype was seen repeatedly, ten times or more. The J gene is TRBJ1-2, the V gene TRBV5-1; 8 bases line up with TRBD1. Unmatched junction bases numbered 9, after V lost 5 bases and J lost 3 bases. The CDR3 has 15 residues. Germline CDR1 SGHRS, CDR2 YFSETQ. For the CDR3, the DNA is TGCGCCAGCAGACCGGGACAGGCCGATCACTATGGCTACACCTTC. Protein sequence: CASRPGQADHYGYTF.